This TCR beta chain emerged from a study of cytomegalovirus exposure and HLA in healthy donors (dated by TCRdb to 2016 to 2017). With regard to the full study: An earlier analysis of a few hundred of the donors reported approximately 260 Gb of sequence data and 95 million to 120 million unique TCR beta sequences obtained from some 200 million T cells. Across around 400 genotyped donors of the cohort, an average of about 240,000 unique TCR beta nucleotide sequences per donor were sequenced, and approximately 17% of those sequences were non-productive. A later genetic analysis used genome-wide SNP genotypes for about 60% of the roughly 670 donors, treating that subset as a discovery cohort. To predict cytomegalovirus infection status, the study brought together high-throughput TCR immunosequencing, statistical association of individual TCRs with disease status, and machine learning. Every repertoire in the discovery cohort had been generated on one and the same sequencing platform. Typing coverage varied by locus: about 629-630 donors for A, B, C, DRB1 and DQB1; around 560 for DQA1; more than 600 for DPA1; fewer than 480 for DPB1. The study aimed to test whether cataloging public T cell receptors could reveal signatures of past pathogen exposure. Among the roughly 370 genotyped donors, about 83% belonged to the genetic ancestry cluster associated with self-reported Caucasian donors. Donor age, sex, ethnicity and CMV serostatus were compiled together with the repertoire data. An earlier analysis of around 640 of the donors used high-throughput TCR beta sequencing to judge whether each TCR beta V gene segment behaved as functional or pseudogenic. HLA typing covered class I and class II loci at four-digit resolution. Because of strong linkage in the cohort, roughly five DR-DQ haplotypes were treated as single units for association and clustering. Along with the approximately 650-subject first cohort, a separate validation cohort of 120 different subjects was used. In the later analysis, no new phenotypic data were used to find candidate immune exposures; instead, reliance was placed on TCR beta sequences and their occurrence across donors. Roughly 300 gigabases of sequencing data and some 85 million unique TCR sequences were included in an early release covering several hundred HLA-typed donors. To study patterns of TCR occurrence, a later analysis re-analyzed previously published TCR beta repertoires from around 700 donors and added high-resolution HLA genotyping. The study used immunosequencing to profile the T cell repertoires of approximately 630 subjects and linked those repertoires to cytomegalovirus serostatus.

Library generation was performed with the immunoSEQ multiplex PCR assay. For the multiplex PCR, a mixture combining 60 forward primers for TCR Vbeta segments and 13 reverse primers for TCR Jbeta segments was used. Amplification of the CDR3 region of rearranged TCR beta genes was performed with a multiplex PCR assay on genomic DNA. The Illumina HiSeq System was used to sequence the amplified TCR beta libraries as 87-base-pair reads. Under the source paper's analysis protocol: A later analysis tallied around 87 million unique TCR beta chains across the 600 to 700 repertoires, and approximately 9.9 million of those chains were shared by two or more donors. To remove PCR and sequencing errors, raw reads were error-corrected and collapsed into unique sequences using a nearest-neighbor algorithm that merged closely related sequences. CDR3 sequences were aligned to IMGT reference sequences to assign V, D and J gene segments. Each retained sequence needed at least a six-nucleotide match to both a V gene segment and a J gene segment. Rearrangements were classified as productive when the CDR3 lacked stop codons and remained in frame with V and J, and all other rearrangements were classified as non-productive. CDR3 was defined according to IMGT convention as the region running from the second conserved V-encoded cysteine to the conserved J-encoded phenylalanine. The earlier analysis of 500 to 600 of the donors excluded sequences that lacked an unambiguous match to a single V gene segment. In an earlier analysis of 450 to 750 of the donors, a V segment was called functional when productive rearrangements were above 56.7%, and segregating when the standard deviation between donors exceeded 5%. A statistical classification framework was built for diagnosing cytomegalovirus status from the catalog of TCR beta chain sequences. In a later analysis, TCR nucleotide sequences were compared against IMGT/GENE-DB human TR gene sequences so that V and J genes could be assigned. The TCRdist pipeline was used in a later analysis to assign CDR3 sequences and most-parsimonious VDJ recombination scenarios. In a later analysis, each TCR beta chain was defined by its CDR3 amino acid sequence together with its V-gene family, and reads without a unique V-gene family were excluded. In a later analysis, some 600 highly shared, low-generation-probability nucleotide sequences were removed to address suspected cross-contamination and a sequencing artifact. For each public chain, a later analysis derived a clonal expansion index from normalized ranks of inferred template counts within each repertoire. In a later analysis, generation probabilities were computed with a VDJ recombination model fitted to out-of-frame rearrangements, and the resulting probabilities were checked against IGoR. In a later analysis, hypergeometric tests were used to score TCR-TCR, TCR-HLA and TCR-CMV co-occurrence, with a repertoire-size bias correction applied to TCR pairs. In a later analysis, false discovery rates were estimated by permuting HLA or CMV assignments 20 times. In a later analysis, co-occurring TCRs were grouped with DBSCAN, and TCRdist sequence similarity was added when clustering was performed within HLA-allele-positive subsets. Repertoires with fewer than 30,000 or more than 120,000 public chains were left out of co-occurrence clustering, as were five repertoires with anomalous nucleotide sharing. TCRdb stores this immuneACCESS table with in-frame sequences only. Part of the clones is absent; in the studies checked, under half of the shortfall reflects unresolved V genes, and no reason is known for the rest. From that table come the V and J calls and clone size; the DNA was used to work out D and trimming. Counted in this sample were over 200,000 clones; about 77% of them appeared once. The ten largest clonotypes hold 1.8% of the sample.

The research as a whole found: The 87-base-pair reads could not distinguish some IMGT-functional V segments, including TRBV6-2 and TRBV6-3, so those segments were excluded. Compared with equally common non-associated chains, HLA-associated TCR beta chains in a later analysis were more clonally expanded and had lower generation probabilities. A later analysis reported that several top co-occurrence clusters appeared linked to parvovirus B19, influenza, CMV and Epstein-Barr virus. A few of the identified cytomegalovirus-associated TCR beta chains were confirmed in vitro to be specific for cytomegalovirus antigens. In a later genetic analysis, fewer N-insertions in productive TCRs were reported among donors in an Asian-associated ancestry cluster than the 666-donor mean. Linkage disequilibrium might explain the correlated functional status among segregating V segments, but an unknown experimental factor could not be ruled out. In the study, some 160 TCR beta chains were listed as associated with cytomegalovirus. A later analysis associated roughly 17,000 TCR beta sequences with specific HLA alleles at a false discovery rate of 0.05. The cohort was sequenced for TCR beta chains only, and without alpha or paired-chain data the features that could be detected were limited. The authors suggested that the approach could potentially be extended to other disease states and immunological phenotypes. For the cohort, immune exposure information was limited to CMV serostatus. In a later analysis, the rate of TCR association differed among HLA loci, with DRB1 alleles having the most associated TCRs and HLA-C alleles having the fewest. According to a later analysis, most CMV-associated TCR beta chains appeared to be HLA-restricted, and the HLA associations seemed to be driven largely by CMV exposure. An association between a missense DCLRE1C variant and V-gene and J-gene trimming of TCR beta chains was found in a later genetic analysis and replicated in an independent cohort. A further reported finding was that TCR beta sequences accurately predicted the HLA-A and HLA-B alleles for most subjects in the first cohort. In an earlier analysis of fewer than 700 of the donors, most TCR beta V segments appeared in productive rearrangements about 87% or about 30% of the time, broadly matching IMGT annotations. HLA typing was unavailable for some donors at each locus, so association tests used only the typed subset. Strong co-occurrence of HLA alleles, especially DR and DQ, made assigning TCR associations to individual alleles difficult. Across donors, most TCR sequences were observed very rarely, whereas some public TCRs were present in many individuals. The sequencing pipeline was judged likely to have produced a cluster of highly shared sequence variants as a technical artifact. The classifier was reported to diagnose cytomegalovirus status with high specificity and sensitivity in both the original and validation cohorts. Sequencing depth was assumed to be roughly uniform across donors in the presence/absence analyses, though that assumption may not hold. Because counts were too low, roughly 17 rarely observed V segments, including chromosome 9 orphons, were left out of the earlier analysis of about 500 of the donors.

The table lists this clone with a few counts. It has no known antigen specificity. No clone much larger than this one lies a single base away; base qualities are absent. The cysteine opens and the phenylalanine closes a CDR3 of 11 amino acids. Of all the DNA, just the CDR3 is kept, 33 bases in frame from base 1. The CDR1 and CDR2 encoded by the germline V gene (reference sequence) are DFQATT and SNEGSKA. The cohort comprised approximately 700 healthy bone marrow donors. Cohort members were all nominally healthy when sampled, although unrecorded immune exposures were likely present. The donor was CMV seronegative and belonged to the group of 350 or so seronegative cohort members. Every donor gave a peripheral blood sample, and the peripheral blood mononuclear cells from that sample were used for TCR beta sequencing. The Qiagen DNeasy Blood Extraction Kit was used to extract genomic DNA from the blood cell samples.

The sequencing sample was made of PBMCs. This clonotype originated in a woman aged 30 to 39 in good health and CMV-seronegative. The chain uses TRBV20-1 and TRBJ1-1; 8 middle bases align to TRBD1. At the DNA level, the sequence is TGCAGCGCGACAGGGGCCCCTGAAGCTTTCTTT. Translated, it gives CSATGAPEAFF.